This TCR beta chain appears in the sequencing data of a study of cytomegalovirus exposure and HLA in healthy donors. The V end lost 5 bases, the J end lost 8 bases, and 16 bases lay between the germline ends. Germline V gene data show CDR1 as SGHRS and CDR2 as YFSETQ. The CDR3 contains 13 residues. This clone occurred a few times. Its specificity is unknown. Study conclusions and caveats: In a later analysis, HLA-associated beta chains showed higher expansion and lower generation probabilities than comparable chains. In a later analysis, an Asian-associated ancestry cluster reportedly showed fewer N-insertions than the 666-donor mean. Being productive about 87% or about 30% of the time was typical of most TCR beta V segments in an earlier analysis.

60 Vbeta and 13 Jbeta primers were used in PCR. In the study's own analysis: In a later analysis, the count reached about 80 million unique TCR beta chains, with around 10 million shared. Sequencing was performed with immunoSEQ multiplex PCR; in TCRdb, only in-frame clones are kept and a portion is missing. Clonal size and the V and J genes are those of that table, whereas D and trimming came from the DNA. The data contain 75,000 to 90,000 clones, 10% of them singletons. Sequences were obtained from PBMCs. The receptor was isolated from a man in his fifties or sixties in good health and CMV-seropositive. V and J are TRBV5-1 and TRBJ1-1; D possibly corresponds to TRBD1 (6 bases). CDR3 sequence reads: CASSPPQDREAFF. The CDR3 bases are TGCGCCAGCAGTCCGCCTCAGGACAGAGAAGCTTTCTTT.